This is a list of T cell receptor beta chains from one sample in a study of blood T cell repertoires in COVID-19. Using immunoSEQ multiplex PCR, the repertoire was profiled, and TCRdb retains in-frame clones only, with some absent. The table has some 41,000 clones, about 83% seen once. Sample: peripheral blood. The receptors were gathered from a man aged 80 or over in a cohort sampled during active COVID-19. Each CDR3 is given with its conserved first and last residue. The order of the fields is clone size, D gene, J gene, V gene, CDR3 DNA, CDR3 protein. D genes are given only for firm matches. Size values are once, few and many counts, or a class for expanded clones, and some rows have none.

>-|TRBD2|TRBJ2-3|TRBV10-3
TGTGCCATCAGTGAAGGTAGCGGGGTTACAGATACGCAGTATTTT
CAISEGSGVTDTQYF
>-|-|TRBJ1-1|TRBV21-1
TGTGCCAGCAGCAAAGGGCGAAAGACAGGGATTTTTGAAGCTTTCTTT
CASSKGRKTGIFEAFF
>-|-|TRBJ2-1|TRBV4-3
TGCGCCAGCAGTCCCGGCTCAACAGGTTCCTACAATGAGCAGTTCTTC
CASSPGSTGSYNEQFF
>-|-|TRBJ2-4|TRBV18
TGTGCCAGCTCACCAGGGGAGGCGGGTAACATTCAGTACTTC
CASSPGEAGNIQYF
>-|TRBD1|TRBJ1-6|TRBV4-3
TGCGCCAGCAGCCAGCCCGGGACAGGGACACCCCTCCACTTT
CASSQPGTGTPLHF
>once|-|TRBJ1-2|TRBV28
TGTGCCCTTGGCCACCCGGGAGACTATGGCTACACCTTC
CALGHPGDYGYTF
>-|-|TRBJ2-1|TRBV18
TGTGCCAGCTCCCTGGGCTCCAGCTCCTACAATGAGCAGTTCTTC
CASSLGSSSYNEQFF
>-|TRBD2|TRBJ2-7|TRBV27
TGTGCCAGCAGTCCGAAACTAGCGGGAGGGTCTTACGAGCAGTACTTC
CASSPKLAGGSYEQYF
>-|TRBD2|TRBJ2-1|TRBV5-4
TGTGCCAGCAGCTTCCGGGAGGGGGATGAGCAGTTCTTC
CASSFREGDEQFF
>-|-|TRBJ2-3|TRBV24-1
TGTGCCACCAGTGAAGGGGTAGGGACAGATACGCAGTATTTT
CATSEGVGTDTQYF
>-|-|TRBJ2-1|TRBV5-1
TGCGCCAGCAGGATTCTTCCGGGTATCAATGAGCAGTTCTTC
CASRILPGINEQFF
>few|TRBD1|TRBJ1-5|TRBV27
TGTGCCAGCAGTTTATCAGGCCGGCCAGGGGGGAGCAATCAGCCCCAGCATTTT
CASSLSGRPGGSNQPQHF
>few|TRBD1|TRBJ2-7|TRBV4-3
TGCGCCAGCAGCCAAGCTGGGACAGGGTGGTCCTACGAGCAGTACTTC
CASSQAGTGWSYEQYF
>-|TRBD2|TRBJ2-7|TRBV5-1
TGCGCCAGCAGCCAGCCCCGACTAGCGGGGAACAACGAGCAGTACTTC
CASSQPRLAGNNEQYF
>-|-|TRBJ2-7|TRBV28
TGTGCCAGCAGGGATCAGCGGGACACTTACGAGCAGTACTTC
CASRDQRDTYEQYF
>-|-|TRBJ2-1|TRBV2
TGTGCCAGCAGGGGGACGTGGGGGCACAATGAGCAGTTCTTC
CASRGTWGHNEQFF
>-|-|TRBJ1-2|TRBV5-1
TGCGCCAGCAGAGGACAGTCCCTTTCCAACTATGGCTACACCTTC
CASRGQSLSNYGYTF
>-|-|TRBJ2-1|TRBV5-1
TGCGCCAGCAGCTTGGCGGGGGGCCGGTACAATGAGCAGTTCTTC
CASSLAGGRYNEQFF
>-|TRBD1|TRBJ2-3|TRBV7-2
TGTGCCAGCAGCAGGGGGACGGACAGGGTGGGTACGCAGTATTTT
CASSRGTDRVGTQYF
>-|TRBD2|TRBJ2-7|TRBV7-9
TGTGCCAGCGCTGATCTAGGGTCTAGCGGCGAGCAGTACTTC
CASADLGSSGEQYF
>-|-|TRBJ1-5|TRBV24-1
TGTGCCACCGCGGCCGGACAGAACAATCAGCCCCAGCATTTT
CATAAGQNNQPQHF
>-|TRBD2|TRBJ2-1|TRBV6-6
TGTGCCAGCAGTTCTCCCTCGGGAGGGGGAACGAATGAGCAGTTCTTC
CASSSPSGGGTNEQFF
>few|TRBD1|TRBJ1-4|TRBV18
TGTGCCAGCTCAGGGGACAGGGGTCACGAAAAACTGTTTTTT
CASSGDRGHEKLFF
>-|TRBD1|TRBJ2-3|TRBV2
TGTGCCAGCAATGGATGGGCAGGGGGCGAAAAGGATACGCAGTATTTT
CASNGWAGGEKDTQYF
>-|TRBD2|TRBJ2-1|TRBV6-2/TRBV6-3
TGTGCCAGCAGTTACGACGGATCTAGCGGGGGCTACAATGAGCAGTTCTTC
CASSYDGSSGGYNEQFF
>-|TRBD1|TRBJ2-3|TRBV24-1
TGTGCCACCAGTGACCCAGGGGGAGCAGATACGCAGTATTTT
CATSDPGGADTQYF
>once|TRBD2|TRBJ2-1|TRBV7-2
TGTGCCAGCAGCAAGGGGACGGGGGGAAATGAGCAGTTCTTC
CASSKGTGGNEQFF
>-|-|TRBJ2-7|TRBV5-1
TGCGCCAGCAGCTTGGGGCACCAATACGAGCAGTACTTC
CASSLGHQYEQYF
>few|-|TRBJ1-1|TRBV2
TGTGCCAGCAGCGGGGACAAGAACACTGAAGCTTTCTTT
CASSGDKNTEAFF
>-|-|TRBJ1-2|TRBV7-9
TGTGCCAGCAGCTTTTCCAGGGACAATGGCTACACCTTC
CASSFSRDNGYTF
>-|TRBD1|TRBJ2-2|TRBV7-2
TGTGCCAGCAGTCGGACAGGGCCGGGCACCGGGGAGCTGTTTTTT
CASSRTGPGTGELFF
>-|TRBD1|TRBJ1-4|TRBV28
TGTGCCAGCAAGCTACAGGGGGAAAAACTGTTTTTT
CASKLQGEKLFF
>-|-|TRBJ2-6|TRBV28
TGTGCCAGTCGAGATGCTGGGGCCAACGTCCTGACTTTC
CASRDAGANVLTF
>once|-|TRBJ2-7|TRBV18
TGTGCCAGCTCACCAGACACGAGCCGATCCTACGAGCAGTACTTC
CASSPDTSRSYEQYF
>-|TRBD1|TRBJ2-4|TRBV19
TGTGCCAGTAGACTCGGGACAGGCGTCGGCATTCAGTACTTC
CASRLGTGVGIQYF
>-|TRBD2|TRBJ2-1|TRBV5-5
TGTGCCAGCAGCGGCTACTTAGCGGGAGTATCCTACAATGAGCAGTTCTTC
CASSGYLAGVSYNEQFF
>-|TRBD1|TRBJ1-3|TRBV9
TGTGCCAGCAGCGTCTTACCGGGACAGTCCTCTGGAAACACCATATATTTT
CASSVLPGQSSGNTIYF
>-|TRBD2|TRBJ2-1|TRBV13
TGTGCCAGCAGCGAAGCGGGGGGGGCTGAGCAGTTCTTC
CASSEAGGAEQFF
>-|-|TRBJ2-3|TRBV9
TGTGCCAGCAGCGTAGCTCTGACAGATACGCAGTATTTT
CASSVALTDTQYF
>-|-|TRBJ1-2|TRBV5-1
TGCGCCAGCAGCTTGGGGGGCTACAACTATGGCTACACCTTC
CASSLGGYNYGYTF
>-|-|TRBJ2-1|TRBV11-2
TGTGCCAGCATCGGGAGTGGATTCTTTACTAATGAGCAGTTCTTC
CASIGSGFFTNEQFF
>-|-|TRBJ1-6|TRBV6-9
TGTGCCAGCAGTTGGTCGAATCAGGGCGAATCACCCCTCCACTTT
CASSWSNQGESPLHF
>-|TRBD2|TRBJ2-1|TRBV27
TGTGCCAGCAGGTTAGCGGGATGGTACAATGAGCAGTTCTTC
CASRLAGWYNEQFF
>few|-|TRBJ2-1|TRBV5-6
TGTGCCAGCAGCTCGCGGACAGTATCGAGGCAGTTCTTC
CASSSRTVSRQFF
>-|-|TRBJ1-4|TRBV9
TGTGCCAGCAGCGTAGGACAGAATGAAAAACTGTTTTTT
CASSVGQNEKLFF
>-|-|TRBJ2-7|TRBV9
TGTGCCAGCAGCGTAGGGCCGGACAGTGTATTCTACGAGCAGTACTTC
CASSVGPDSVFYEQYF
>-|-|TRBJ2-1|TRBV7-2
TGTGCGGCAGGGGAAAACGAAGGGCAGTTCTTC
CAAGENEGQFF
>-|-|TRBJ1-1|TRBV27
TGTGCCAGCAGTACGATGGGTTTAGGAGAGCGGAAAGCTTTCTTT
CASSTMGLGERKAFF
>-|-|TRBJ2-7|TRBV19
TGTGCCAGTAGCGATTCGTTTAGCAGCTACGAGCAGTACTTC
CASSDSFSSYEQYF
>once|TRBD1|TRBJ1-1|TRBV11-2
TGTGCCAGCAGCCGAGACAGGGGGGAAGCTTTCTTT
CASSRDRGEAFF
>-|TRBD2|TRBJ2-7|TRBV4-1
TGCGCCAGCAGCCAAGATACCGGGACTAGCGTCAACGAGCAGTACTTC
CASSQDTGTSVNEQYF
>-|-|TRBJ2-7|TRBV6-6
TGTGCCAGCAGTCAGAACCCGGGACTTGGCTACGAGCAGTACTTC
CASSQNPGLGYEQYF
>-|-|TRBJ1-2|TRBV6-5
TGTGCCAGCAGTTACTCGATCACAGGCTCTGGCTACACCTTC
CASSYSITGSGYTF
>once|TRBD1|TRBJ1-2|TRBV5-6
TGTGCCAGCAGCCGGAGGGACAGGGGAGGAGGCTACACCTTC
CASSRRDRGGGYTF
>medium-sized|-|TRBJ1-2|TRBV28
TGTGCCAGCAGTTCCCCTCCTGCCACGGGGGGCTACACCTTC
CASSSPPATGGYTF
>-|TRBD1|TRBJ2-3|TRBV29-1
TGCAGCGTTAAAAAAAACAGGGGGCTCGCAGATACGCAGTATTTT
CSVKKNRGLADTQYF
>-|-|TRBJ1-2|TRBV19
TGTGCCAGTAGTATAGGAGGGCTCGGCTATGGCTACACCTTC
CASSIGGLGYGYTF
>-|-|TRBJ1-3|TRBV25-1
TGTGCCAGCAAGGGGGACGGAAACACCATATATTTT
CASKGDGNTIYF
>-|TRBD2|TRBJ2-3|TRBV2
TGTGCCAGCAGATCAGCGGGGGGGAATACGCAGTATTTT
CASRSAGGNTQYF
>-|TRBD1|TRBJ2-6|TRBV7-2
TGTGCCAGCAGCCCAGACAGGGGAAGTGGGGCCAACGTCCTGACTTTC
CASSPDRGSGANVLTF